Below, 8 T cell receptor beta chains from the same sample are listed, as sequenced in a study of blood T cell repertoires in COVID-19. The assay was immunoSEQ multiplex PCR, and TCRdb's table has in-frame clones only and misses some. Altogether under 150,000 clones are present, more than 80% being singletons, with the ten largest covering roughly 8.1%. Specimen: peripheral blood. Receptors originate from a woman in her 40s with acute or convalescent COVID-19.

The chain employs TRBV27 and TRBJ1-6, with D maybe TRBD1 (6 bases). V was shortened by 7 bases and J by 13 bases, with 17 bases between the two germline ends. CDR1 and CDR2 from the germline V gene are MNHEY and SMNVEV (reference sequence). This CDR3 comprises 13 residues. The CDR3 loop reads CASMPTGLSPLHF. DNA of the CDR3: TGTGCCAGCATGCCGACAGGCTTATCTCCCCTCCACTTT.

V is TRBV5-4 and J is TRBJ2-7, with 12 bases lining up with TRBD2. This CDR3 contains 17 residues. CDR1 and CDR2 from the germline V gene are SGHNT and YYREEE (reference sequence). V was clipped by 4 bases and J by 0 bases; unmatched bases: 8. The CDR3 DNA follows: TGTGCCAGCAGCGCAGGACTAGCGGGAAGGAGCTCCTACGAGCAGTACTTC. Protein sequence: CASSAGLAGRSSYEQYF.

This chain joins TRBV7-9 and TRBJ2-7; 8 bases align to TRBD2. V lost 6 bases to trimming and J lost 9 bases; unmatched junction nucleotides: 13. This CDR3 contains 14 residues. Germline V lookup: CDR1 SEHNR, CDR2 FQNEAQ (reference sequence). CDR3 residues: CASREAGGPARQYF. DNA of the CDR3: TGTGCCAGCAGGGAGGCGGGGGGTCCGGCGAGGCAGTACTTC.

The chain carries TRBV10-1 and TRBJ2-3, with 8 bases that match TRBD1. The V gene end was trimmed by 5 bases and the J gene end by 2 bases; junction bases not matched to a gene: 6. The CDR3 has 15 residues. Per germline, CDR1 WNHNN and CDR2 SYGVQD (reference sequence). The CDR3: CASSFGQGLTDTQYF. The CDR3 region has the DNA TGCGCCAGCAGTTTTGGACAGGGCCTCACAGATACGCAGTATTTT.

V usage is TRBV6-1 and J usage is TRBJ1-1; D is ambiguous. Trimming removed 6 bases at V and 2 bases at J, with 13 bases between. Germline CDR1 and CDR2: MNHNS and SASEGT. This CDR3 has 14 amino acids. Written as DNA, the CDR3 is TGTGCCAGCAGCCGAACAGTAGTCAACACTGAAGCTTTCTTT. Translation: CASSRTVVNTEAFF.

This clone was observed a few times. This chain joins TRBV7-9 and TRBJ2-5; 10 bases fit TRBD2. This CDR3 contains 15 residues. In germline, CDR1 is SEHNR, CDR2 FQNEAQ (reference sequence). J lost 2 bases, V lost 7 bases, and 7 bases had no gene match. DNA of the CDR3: TGTGCCAGCACCGACAGCGGGGGGGATCAAGAGACCCAGTACTTC. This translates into CASTDSGGDQETQYF.

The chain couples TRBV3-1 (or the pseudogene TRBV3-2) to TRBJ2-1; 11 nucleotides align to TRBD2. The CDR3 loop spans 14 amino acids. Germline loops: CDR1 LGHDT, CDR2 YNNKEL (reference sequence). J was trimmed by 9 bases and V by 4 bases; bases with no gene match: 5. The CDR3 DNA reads TGTGCCAGCAGCCTACTAGCGGGGGACGGTGAGCAGTTCTTC. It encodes CASSLLAGDGEQFF.

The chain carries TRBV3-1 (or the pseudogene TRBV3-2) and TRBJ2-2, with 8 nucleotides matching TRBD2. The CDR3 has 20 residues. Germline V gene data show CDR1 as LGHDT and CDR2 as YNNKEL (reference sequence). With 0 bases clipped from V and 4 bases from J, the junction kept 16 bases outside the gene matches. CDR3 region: CASSQDPRRGAYMITGELFF. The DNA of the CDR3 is TGTGCCAGCAGCCAAGATCCCCGGCGGGGGGCTTATATGATCACCGGGGAGCTGTTTTTT.